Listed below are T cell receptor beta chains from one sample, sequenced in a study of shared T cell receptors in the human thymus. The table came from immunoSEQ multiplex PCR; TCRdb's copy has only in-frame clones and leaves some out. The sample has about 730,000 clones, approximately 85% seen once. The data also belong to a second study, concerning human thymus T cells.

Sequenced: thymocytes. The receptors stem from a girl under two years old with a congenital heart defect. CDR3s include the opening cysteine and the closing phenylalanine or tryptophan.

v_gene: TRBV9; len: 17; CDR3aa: CASSVDVLADTNYGYTF
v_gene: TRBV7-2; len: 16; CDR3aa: CASSGTGTGSYNEQFF
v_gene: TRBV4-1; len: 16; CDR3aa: CASRDTGTRNTGELFF
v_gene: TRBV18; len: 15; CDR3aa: CASSSVDRHNEKLFF
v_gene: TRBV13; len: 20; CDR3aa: CASSFGPRNTGGGPPDEQYF
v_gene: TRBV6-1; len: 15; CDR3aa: CASRDTGSGANVLTF
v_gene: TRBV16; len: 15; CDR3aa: CASSPLTGGNYGYTF
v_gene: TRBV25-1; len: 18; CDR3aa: CASSELVPGDRGGNTIYF
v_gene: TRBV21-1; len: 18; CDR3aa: CASSPLIRQLDSNQPQHF
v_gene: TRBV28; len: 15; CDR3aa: CASSSLGTSDETQYF
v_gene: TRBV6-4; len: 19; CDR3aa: CASSDTRTPYRGEHYEQYF
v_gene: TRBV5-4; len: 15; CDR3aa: CASSQDGGIHSPLHF
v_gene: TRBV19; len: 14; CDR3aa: CASSIGEPGTEAFF
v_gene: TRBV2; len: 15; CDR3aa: CASSEDRGQDTEAFF
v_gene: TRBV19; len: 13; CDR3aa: CASKGKGGTEAFF
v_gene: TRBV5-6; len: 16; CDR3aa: CASRKKGRGGSYEQYF